A selection of T cell receptor beta chains follows, all from one sample in a study of blood T cell repertoires in COVID-19. Generated by immunoSEQ multiplex PCR, the TCRdb table keeps only in-frame clones and is missing some. The sample holds approximately 300,000 clones, about four fifths seen once. Material: peripheral blood. These receptors all come from a woman aged 45-65 years with acute or convalescent COVID-19. CDR3s include the opening cysteine and the closing phenylalanine or tryptophan. The D gene is left open where the match is weak. Some rows mark clone size as missing; the rest say once, few, many or name a class of expanded clone.

V gene	D gene	clone size	J gene	CDR3 protein	CDR3 DNA
TRBV7-2	TRBD1	.	TRBJ1-1	CASSLNRGPEAFF	TGTGCCAGCAGCTTAAACAGGGGGCCTGAAGCTTTCTTT
TRBV24-1	TRBD2	.	TRBJ2-1	CATSDSSLAGRYNEQFF	TGTGCCACCAGTGACTCCTCCCTAGCGGGCCGCTACAATGAGCAGTTCTTC
TRBV13	.	once	TRBJ1-2	CASSSRDTDGYTF	TGTGCCAGCAGCAGCCGGGACACGGATGGCTACACCTTC
TRBV24-1	.	.	TRBJ2-5	CATSDSGRETQYF	TGTGCCACCAGTGATTCTGGGAGGGAGACCCAGTACTTC
TRBV2	TRBD1	.	TRBJ1-2	CARGRTGIYGYTF	TGTGCCAGGGGAAGGACAGGGATCTATGGCTACACCTTC
TRBV6-6	.	.	TRBJ1-4	CASRLGVGPTNEKLFF	TGTGCCAGCAGGCTAGGGGTTGGCCCAACTAATGAAAAACTGTTTTTT
TRBV19	TRBD1	few	TRBJ1-1	CASNQNRGLGNTEAFF	TGTGCCAGTAACCAAAACAGGGGGCTAGGGAACACTGAAGCTTTCTTT
TRBV28	.	once	TRBJ2-4	CASSSTVSKNIQYF	TGTGCCAGCAGTTCGACAGTATCCAAAAACATTCAGTACTTC
TRBV27	.	.	TRBJ2-1	CASSSTGRNEQFF	TGTGCCAGCAGTTCTACAGGGAGAAATGAGCAGTTCTTC
TRBV19	TRBD1	.	TRBJ1-2	CASSAGTGAVLGYGYTF	TGTGCCAGTAGTGCCGGGACAGGGGCCGTTTTGGGATATGGCTACACCTTC
TRBV15	TRBD2	.	TRBJ2-1	CATSKRLAGVGNEQFF	TGTGCCACCAGCAAACGACTAGCGGGAGTGGGCAATGAGCAGTTCTTC
TRBV30	.	.	TRBJ2-1	CAWNLAGLGEQFF	TGTGCCTGGAATCTAGCCGGGCTCGGAGAGCAGTTCTTC
TRBV27	TRBD2	.	TRBJ2-2	CASSSLAGEYTGELFF	TGTGCCAGCAGTTCCCTAGCGGGAGAGTACACCGGGGAGCTGTTTTTT
TRBV14	TRBD1	.	TRBJ2-1	CASSRPGTGHYNEQFF	TGTGCCAGCAGCCGGCCCGGGACAGGACATTACAATGAGCAGTTCTTC
TRBV6-1	TRBD1	.	TRBJ1-5	CASSDRQGSGNQPQHF	TGTGCCAGCAGTGATCGACAGGGAAGTGGCAATCAGCCCCAGCATTTT
TRBV24-1	.	.	TRBJ2-3	CATSGWGAGGEADTQYF	TGTGCCACCAGTGGTTGGGGGGCAGGGGGTGAGGCAGATACGCAGTATTTT
TRBV2	.	.	TRBJ1-3	CASSEIQGGTIYF	TGTGCCAGCAGTGAGATCCAGGGTGGCACCATATATTTT
TRBV12-3/TRBV12-4	.	.	TRBJ1-1	CASSTGITEAFF	TGTGCCAGCAGCACAGGGATCACTGAAGCTTTCTTT
TRBV4-1	TRBD1	.	TRBJ1-6	CASSQVLTTGGNSPLHF	TGCGCCAGCAGCCAAGTCCTCACAACAGGGGGCAATTCACCCCTCCACTTT
TRBV6-4	TRBD1	.	TRBJ2-5	CASSAGTGDTQYF	TGTGCCAGCAGTGCCGGGACAGGGGACACCCAGTACTTC
TRBV30	TRBD1	once	TRBJ2-3	CAWSSTGSADTQYF	TGTGCCTGGAGTTCGACAGGGTCAGCAGATACGCAGTATTTT
TRBV19	TRBD1	.	TRBJ2-3	CASSETGSTQYF	TGTGCCAGTAGTGAGACAGGGAGTACGCAGTATTTT
TRBV19	.	.	TRBJ1-1	CASSLGRANTEAFF	TGTGCCAGTAGTCTAGGCAGGGCAAACACTGAAGCTTTCTTT
TRBV27	.	.	TRBJ1-1	CASSLSGSTEAFF	TGTGCCAGCAGTTTGTCGGGAAGCACTGAAGCTTTCTTT
TRBV6-2/TRBV6-3	TRBD1	once	TRBJ1-1	CASSYRQGLSQSATEAFF	TGTGCCAGCAGTTACAGACAGGGACTCTCTCAATCTGCCACTGAAGCTTTCTTT
TRBV30	.	.	TRBJ1-2	CAWSASVGLARGYTF	TGTGCCTGGAGTGCCTCGGTGGGACTCGCGAGGGGCTACACCTTC
TRBV19	.	once	TRBJ2-7	CASSPGGYEQYF	TGTGCCAGTAGCCCCGGGGGTTACGAGCAGTACTTC
TRBV7-9	TRBD2	.	TRBJ2-5	CASSDPWPGGAGETQYF	TGTGCCAGCAGCGACCCATGGCCCGGGGGGGCTGGAGAGACCCAGTACTTC
TRBV5-5	TRBD2	.	TRBJ2-5	CASSPQGLAGIGGETQYF	TGTGCCAGCAGCCCGCAAGGACTAGCGGGCATAGGGGGAGAGACCCAGTACTTC
TRBV7-9	.	few	TRBJ1-5	CASSLASQPQHF	TGTGCCAGCAGCTTAGCAAGCCAGCCCCAGCATTTT
TRBV5-4	.	once	TRBJ2-2	CASSLKTRQNTGELFF	TGTGCCAGCAGCTTGAAGACTAGGCAGAACACCGGGGAGCTGTTTTTT
TRBV5-6	.	.	TRBJ1-1	CASSFAGANTEAFF	TGTGCCAGCAGCTTTGCAGGGGCGAACACTGAAGCTTTCTTT
TRBV5-1	TRBD1	.	TRBJ2-7	CASSPRTGSAYEQYF	TGCGCCAGCAGCCCACGGACAGGCTCAGCCTACGAGCAGTACTTC
TRBV18	.	.	TRBJ1-5	CASSPDSNRDQPQHF	TGTGCCAGCTCACCCGACTCGAACAGGGATCAGCCCCAGCATTTT
TRBV10-3	.	.	TRBJ1-1	CAISETSGENTEAFF	TGTGCCATCAGTGAAACTTCAGGGGAGAACACTGAAGCTTTCTTT
TRBV27	TRBD2	once	TRBJ2-1	CASSSSSGSLREEQFF	TGTGCCAGCAGTTCATCTAGCGGGTCACTTCGTGAGGAGCAGTTCTTC
TRBV6-5	TRBD2	.	TRBJ2-3	CASILTSGGQDTQYF	TGTGCCAGCATTCTGACTAGCGGGGGTCAAGATACGCAGTATTTT
TRBV18	.	.	TRBJ2-2	CASTSGLNTGELFF	TGTGCCAGCACAAGCGGGCTGAACACCGGGGAGCTGTTTTTT
TRBV4-1	.	.	TRBJ1-5	CASSQGSFLEGQPQHF	TGCGCCAGCAGCCAAGGAAGTTTTCTGGAGGGTCAGCCCCAGCATTTT
TRBV27	.	.	TRBJ1-1	CASTQDSYTEAFF	TGTGCCAGCACCCAGGACAGCTACACTGAAGCTTTCTTT
TRBV30	TRBD1	.	TRBJ1-1	CASMTGAEAFF	TGTGCCTCAATGACAGGGGCTGAAGCTTTCTTT
TRBV6-5	.	once	TRBJ1-2	CASSTYGAPYGYTF	TGTGCCAGCAGTACCTATGGGGCCCCCTATGGCTACACCTTC
TRBV7-2	TRBD1	few	TRBJ1-1	CASRPLGQGMNTEAFF	TGTGCCAGCAGACCTTTGGGACAGGGGATGAACACTGAAGCTTTCTTT
TRBV29-1	TRBD1	.	TRBJ2-1	CIFRDRGNNEQFF	TGCATATTCCGGGACAGGGGAAACAATGAGCAGTTCTTC
TRBV25-1	.	once	TRBJ1-1	CASSEFKSGKNTEAFF	TGTGCCAGCAGTGAATTCAAATCGGGGAAGAACACTGAAGCTTTCTTT
TRBV2	.	.	TRBJ1-1	CASSAARVNTEAFF	TGTGCCAGCAGTGCGGCCAGGGTGAACACTGAAGCTTTCTTT
TRBV14	.	.	TRBJ2-5	CASSQNTEETQYF	TGTGCCAGCAGCCAAAATACCGAGGAGACCCAGTACTTC
TRBV25-1	.	few	TRBJ1-4	CATSRSNEKLFF	TGTGCCACTTCCAGGTCGAATGAAAAACTGTTTTTT
TRBV6-2/TRBV6-3	.	.	TRBJ2-2	CASSPPPNTGELFF	TGTGCCAGCAGCCCCCCTCCGAACACCGGGGAGCTGTTTTTT
TRBV27	.	.	TRBJ2-2	CASSAGLTGELFF	TGTGCCAGCAGTGCAGGGTTAACCGGGGAGCTGTTTTTT
TRBV27	.	.	TRBJ2-3	CASSPGLSDTQYF	TGTGCCAGCAGTCCCGGACTCTCAGATACGCAGTATTTT
TRBV20-1	TRBD1	few	TRBJ1-1	CSAETGAEAFF	TGCAGTGCCGAAACAGGGGCTGAAGCTTTCTTT
TRBV6-2/TRBV6-3	TRBD2	.	TRBJ2-3	CASSSGTSDPDTQYF	TGTGCCAGCAGTTCCGGGACTAGCGACCCAGATACGCAGTATTTT
TRBV11-1	.	.	TRBJ1-1	CASSLVTQGSAFF	TGTGCCAGCAGCTTAGTTACCCAGGGGAGTGCTTTCTTT
TRBV7-2	TRBD1	few	TRBJ2-1	CASSWDRGRENEQFF	TGTGCCAGCAGCTGGGACAGGGGGCGTGAGAATGAGCAGTTCTTC
TRBV7-9	.	.	TRBJ1-1	CASSSYDRLNTEAFF	TGTGCCAGCAGTTCCTATGACAGGCTTAACACTGAAGCTTTCTTT
TRBV28	.	.	TRBJ1-1	CASSFSERRTEAFF	TGTGCCAGCAGTTTCTCTGAGAGGAGGACTGAAGCTTTCTTT